This is a list of T cell receptor beta chains from one sample in a study of cytomegalovirus exposure and HLA in healthy donors. Data came from immunoSEQ multiplex PCR; TCRdb stores just in-frame clones and leaves some out. The sample holds about 140,000 clones, around 85% seen once. Sequencing was done on a sample of PBMCs. The receptors stem from a female donor in good health and CMV-seronegative. Both conserved end residues are part of each CDR3. The order of the fields is clone size, D gene, CDR3 length, J gene, V gene, CDR3 DNA, CDR3 protein. The D gene is left open where the match is weak. Only part of the rows carry a size: once, few, many, or a class if the clone is expanded.

>NA|TRBD1|13|TRBJ2-7|TRBV28
TGTGCCAGCAAAGCAGGGGGCGTCAACGAGCAGTACTTC
CASKAGGVNEQYF
>NA|NA|13|TRBJ1-1|TRBV30
TGTGCCTGGTCTCGAGATATGAACACTGAAGCTTTCTTT
CAWSRDMNTEAFF
>NA|TRBD1|15|TRBJ2-7|TRBV5-4
TGTGCCAGCAGCTTGGGGGACAGGGGCCCCTACGAGCAGTACTTC
CASSLGDRGPYEQYF
>NA|TRBD1|13|TRBJ2-1|TRBV29-1
TGCAGCGTTGATGAACAGGGGTTGAATGAGCAGTTCTTC
CSVDEQGLNEQFF
>NA|NA|14|TRBJ2-1|TRBV6-5
TGTGCCAGCAGTTACGAGGATCCCTACAATGAGCAGTTCTTC
CASSYEDPYNEQFF
>NA|TRBD2|16|TRBJ2-7|TRBV5-4
TGTGCCAGCAGCTTGGCGGCGGGAGGGCTGGACGACGAGCAGTACTTC
CASSLAAGGLDDEQYF
>NA|NA|16|TRBJ2-1|TRBV5-1
TGCGCCAGCAGCTTGTGGCGTAGCGGAGCCAACAATGAGCAGTTCTTC
CASSLWRSGANNEQFF
>NA|TRBD2|20|TRBJ2-5|TRBV27
TGTGCCAGCAGTTTTTGGCCCCCCGGGACTAGCGGGAGAGGTAGAGAGACCCAGTACTTC
CASSFWPPGTSGRGRETQYF
>NA|NA|17|TRBJ1-1|TRBV7-9
TGTGCCAGCAGCTTAGCCGGTGGCAGGGGTGTGGGCCCTGAAGCTTTCTTT
CASSLAGGRGVGPEAFF
>NA|TRBD2|14|TRBJ2-7|TRBV10-3
TGTGCCATCAGTCTAGCGGGAGCGGGGTACGAGCAGTACTTC
CAISLAGAGYEQYF
>NA|NA|13|TRBJ2-7|TRBV5-6
TGTGCCAGCAGCTTGTACAACTCCTACGAGCAGTACTTC
CASSLYNSYEQYF
>NA|TRBD1|15|TRBJ2-7|TRBV19
TGTGCCAGTAGTATCGTCACAGGGGGTCTCGACGAGCAGTACTTC
CASSIVTGGLDEQYF
>NA|TRBD1|12|TRBJ2-7|TRBV29-1
TGCAGCGCTGGGACAGGGTCCTACGAGCAGTACTTC
CSAGTGSYEQYF
>few|NA|14|TRBJ2-1|TRBV5-1
TGCGCCAGCAGCTTGAGACCCGGGGGCAATGAGCAGTTCTTC
CASSLRPGGNEQFF
>once|TRBD1|14|TRBJ1-3|TRBV28
TGTGCCAGCAGTTTACCCAGGGGGGGAAACACCATATATTTT
CASSLPRGGNTIYF
>NA|NA|12|TRBJ2-1|TRBV29-1
TGCAGCACTGTAGCATCTGACAATGAGCAGTTCTTC
CSTVASDNEQFF
>NA|NA|15|TRBJ2-7|TRBV5-1
TGCGCCAGCAGCCCCGGACAGCTACCAGCCTACGAGCAGTACTTC
CASSPGQLPAYEQYF
>NA|TRBD2|15|TRBJ2-1|TRBV9
TGTGCCAGCAGCGTAGTCGGGAGGGTGGGAAGTGAGCAGTTCTTC
CASSVVGRVGSEQFF
>NA|NA|13|TRBJ2-5|TRBV2
TGTGCCAGCAGTGAAAAGAGAAAAGAGACCCAGTACTTC
CASSEKRKETQYF
>NA|NA|15|TRBJ1-2|TRBV28
TGTGCCAGCAGTTCGACCGGCGGAGCGGGCCTTGGCTACACCTTC
CASSSTGGAGLGYTF
>few|TRBD2|19|TRBJ2-1|TRBV5-1
TGCGCCACCCTTAGCGGGAGGGCCAAACTATCGAGCTCCTACAATGAGCAGTTCTTC
CATLSGRAKLSSSYNEQFF
>NA|NA|15|TRBJ1-5|TRBV19
TGTGCCAGTAGTATCGGCGGATATAGCAATCAGCCCCAGCATTTT
CASSIGGYSNQPQHF
>NA|TRBD2|15|TRBJ2-7|TRBV5-4
TGTGCCAGCAGTTCTGGTTCTAGCGGGATCAATGAGCAGTACTTC
CASSSGSSGINEQYF
>once|NA|17|TRBJ2-2|TRBV7-9
TGTGCCAGCAGCTTTCTTACTAGCAGCTTGAACACCGGGGAGCTGTTTTTT
CASSFLTSSLNTGELFF
>NA|TRBD2|15|TRBJ2-1|TRBV11-2
TGTGCCAGCAGCTTAGGTCTAGCGGGAGGGAATGAGCAGTTCTTC
CASSLGLAGGNEQFF
>NA|NA|12|TRBJ2-7|TRBV11-2
TGTGCCAGCAGCTCGAGCTCCTACGAGCAGTACTTC
CASSSSSYEQYF